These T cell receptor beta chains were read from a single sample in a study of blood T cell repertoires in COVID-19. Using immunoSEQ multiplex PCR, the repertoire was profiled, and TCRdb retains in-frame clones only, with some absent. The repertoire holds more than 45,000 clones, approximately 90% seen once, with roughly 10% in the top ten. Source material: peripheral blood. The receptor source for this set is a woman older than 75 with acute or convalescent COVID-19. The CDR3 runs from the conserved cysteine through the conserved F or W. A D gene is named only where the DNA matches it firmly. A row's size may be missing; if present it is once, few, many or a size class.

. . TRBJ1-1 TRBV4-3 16 CASSQVKAGFGTEAFF TGCGCCAGCAGCCAGGTTAAAGCAGGGTTCGGCACTGAAGCTTTCTTT
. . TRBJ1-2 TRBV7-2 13 CASSLEAAGGYTF TGTGCCAGCAGCCTGGAGGCGGCGGGCGGCTACACCTTC
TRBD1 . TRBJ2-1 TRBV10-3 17 CAISETPQGATYNEQFF TGTGCCATCAGTGAGACACCCCAGGGGGCGACGTACAATGAGCAGTTCTTC
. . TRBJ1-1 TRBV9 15 CASSVSGAGNTEAFF TGTGCCAGCAGCGTATCAGGGGCCGGGAACACTGAAGCTTTCTTT
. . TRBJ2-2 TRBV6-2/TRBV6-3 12 CASSSDSGELFF TGTGCCAGCAGTTCCGACTCCGGGGAGCTGTTTTTT
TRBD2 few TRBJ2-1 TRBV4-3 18 CASSQDFQLAGLYNEQFF TGCGCCAGCAGCCAAGATTTCCAACTAGCGGGACTTTACAATGAGCAGTTCTTC
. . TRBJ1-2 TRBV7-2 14 CASSLVGGARGYTF TGTGCCAGCAGCTTAGTTGGAGGGGCGCGGGGCTACACCTTC
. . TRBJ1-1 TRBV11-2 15 CASSLSTGMNTEAFF TGTGCCAGCAGCTTATCAACGGGAATGAACACTGAAGCTTTCTTT
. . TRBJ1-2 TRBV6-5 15 CASSYSGGLSYGYTF TGTGCCAGCAGTTACTCCGGCGGACTTTCGTATGGCTACACCTTC
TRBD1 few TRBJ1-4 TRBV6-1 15 CASSEGRGGVEKLFF TGTGCCAGCAGTGAAGGAAGAGGGGGCGTTGAAAAACTGTTTTTT
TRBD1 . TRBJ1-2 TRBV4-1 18 CASSQGPGQGGPNYGYTF TGCGCCAGCAGCCAAGGACCGGGACAGGGGGGACCTAACTATGGCTACACCTTC
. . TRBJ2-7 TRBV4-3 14 CASSQDVRGYEQYF TGCGCCAGCAGCCAGGATGTGAGAGGTTACGAGCAGTACTTC
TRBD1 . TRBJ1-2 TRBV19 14 CASNTGTGVFGYTF TGTGCCAGTAACACCGGGACAGGGGTTTTTGGCTACACCTTC
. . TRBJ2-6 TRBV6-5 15 CASSLSGFGANVLTF TGTGCCAGCAGCCTCTCGGGGTTTGGGGCCAACGTCCTGACTTTC
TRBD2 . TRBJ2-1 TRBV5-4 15 CASSKGLAGIYEQFF TGTGCCAGCAGCAAGGGACTAGCGGGAATATATGAGCAGTTCTTC
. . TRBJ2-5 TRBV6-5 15 CASSYQPGRVETQYF TGTGCCAGCAGTTACCAGCCAGGCAGGGTCGAGACCCAGTACTTC
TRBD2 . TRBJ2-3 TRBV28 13 CASSFGGADTQYF TGTGCCAGCAGTTTTGGGGGGGCAGATACGCAGTATTTT
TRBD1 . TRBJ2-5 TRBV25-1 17 CASSETRTGGGGETQYF TGTGCCAGCAGTGAAACCCGGACAGGGGGCGGTGGAGAGACCCAGTACTTC
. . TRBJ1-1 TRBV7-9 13 CASSLTSTPEAFF TGTGCCAGCAGCTTAACCAGTACGCCTGAAGCTTTCTTT
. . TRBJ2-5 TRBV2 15 CASSEGFTDQETQYF TGTGCCAGCAGTGAAGGGTTCACAGACCAAGAGACCCAGTACTTC
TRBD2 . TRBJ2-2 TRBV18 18 CASSPPDRRELGAGELFF TGTGCCAGCTCACCACCGGATAGGCGGGAGTTGGGCGCCGGGGAGCTGTTTTTT
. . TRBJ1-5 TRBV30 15 CAWSGGGPSYQPQHF TGTGCCTGGAGTGGGGGGGGCCCCAGTTATCAGCCCCAGCATTTT
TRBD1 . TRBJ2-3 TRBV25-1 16 CASSAPGGQGADTQYF TGTGCCAGCAGTGCACCAGGCGGACAGGGCGCAGATACGCAGTATTTT
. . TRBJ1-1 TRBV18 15 CASSSPVGVNTEAFF TGTGCCAGCTCATCACCCGTCGGGGTGAACACTGAAGCTTTCTTT
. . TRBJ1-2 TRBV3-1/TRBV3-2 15 CASSPIRGSGYGYTF TGTGCCAGCAGCCCCATCCGGGGGTCGGGCTATGGCTACACCTTC
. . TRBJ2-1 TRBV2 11 CASSAAVPLFF TGTGCCAGCAGTGCGGCGGTCCCGTTATTCTTC
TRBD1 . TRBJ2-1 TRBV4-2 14 CASKGQGTYNEQFF TGTGCCAGCAAGGGACAGGGAACCTACAATGAGCAGTTCTTC
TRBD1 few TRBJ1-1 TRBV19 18 CASSTRILTGVRNTEAFF TGTGCCAGTAGTACCCGAATACTGACAGGGGTACGGAACACTGAAGCTTTCTTT
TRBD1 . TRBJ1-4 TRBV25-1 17 CASSRGTGLSANEKLFF TGTGCCAGCAGTCGGGGGACAGGGCTTAGTGCTAATGAAAAACTGTTTTTT
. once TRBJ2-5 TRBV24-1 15 CATSDPGQVAQTQYF TGTGCCACCAGTGATCCGGGACAAGTCGCGCAGACCCAGTACTTC
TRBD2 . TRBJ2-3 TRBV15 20 CAASETRIPASGNRTDTQYF TGTGCCGCCAGCGAGACGAGAATTCCGGCTAGCGGGAATAGGACAGATACGCAGTATTTT
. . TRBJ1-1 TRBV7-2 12 CASSSARTEAFF TGTGCCAGCAGCTCCGCTAGGACTGAAGCTTTCTTT
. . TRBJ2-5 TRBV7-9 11 CAVDSQETQYF TGTGCCGTAGACAGTCAAGAGACCCAGTACTTC
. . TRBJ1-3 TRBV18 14 CASSAGFSGNTIYF TGTGCCAGCTCCGCAGGGTTCTCTGGAAACACCATATATTTT
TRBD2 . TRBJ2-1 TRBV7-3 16 CASSPSGISSYNEQFF TGTGCCAGCAGCCCGAGCGGGATAAGCTCCTACAATGAGCAGTTCTTC
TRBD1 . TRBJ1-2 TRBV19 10 CASNRGSHTF TGTGCCAGCAACAGGGGCAGCCACACCTTC
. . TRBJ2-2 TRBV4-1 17 CASSQWGVQSNTGELFF TGCGCCAGCAGCCAATGGGGGGTGCAGTCGAACACCGGGGAGCTGTTTTTT
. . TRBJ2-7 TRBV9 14 CASSVGTLNYGQYF TGTGCCAGCAGCGTAGGGACACTTAATTATGGGCAGTACTTC
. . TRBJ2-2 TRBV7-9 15 CASSPTGLNTGELFF TGTGCCAGCAGCCCCACCGGGTTGAACACCGGGGAGCTGTTTTTT
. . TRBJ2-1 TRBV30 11 CAWSQSYEQFF TGTGCCTGGAGTCAGTCGTATGAGCAGTTCTTC
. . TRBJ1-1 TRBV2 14 CASSEIRLNTEAFF TGTGCCAGCAGTGAAATCAGGTTGAACACTGAAGCTTTCTTT